What follows describes a single T cell receptor beta chain. These data belong to a study of blood T cell repertoires in COVID-19. On the study more broadly: The origin of the acute and convalescent COVID-19 samples was the United States, Italy and Spain. T cells, B-cell-depleted T cells, or PBMCs supplied cDNA or gDNA.

Trimming took 7 bases from V and 7 from J; bases not matched to a gene: 7. Germline CDR1 and CDR2: MNHEY and SVGAGI. This CDR3 contains 13 residues. Two negative PCRs, clearance, or symptom resolution were required of recovered Cohort 3 donors. In the source study's methods: Estimates of nucleated cell counts were drawn from the amplification of reference gene primers. The assay was immunoSEQ multiplex PCR, and TCRdb's table has in-frame clones only and misses some. V, J and clone size are taken as reported in that table, and D and trimming were inferred from the DNA itself. The sample shows roughly 500,000 clones, 88% of them seen only once.

Source material: PBMCs or T cells enriched from blood (not recorded which). This TCR derives from a woman in her sixties who had recovered from COVID-19. This chain uses TRBV6-5 with TRBJ2-1; 7 positions agree with TRBD2. The chain's CDR3 is CASTRTGGNEQFF. The CDR3 DNA reads TGTGCCAGCACACGGACCGGGGGGAATGAGCAGTTCTTC.